Listed here are 18 T cell receptor beta chains from one sample, sequenced in a study of cytomegalovirus exposure and HLA in healthy donors. Both 60 Vbeta primers and 13 Jbeta primers went into the PCR. The table came from immunoSEQ multiplex PCR; TCRdb's copy has only in-frame clones and leaves some out. The profile shows over 150,000 clones, around 88% of them singletons. Sequencing was performed on PBMCs. These receptors all come from a woman under 40 in good health and CMV-seronegative.

The V call is TRBV28, the J call TRBJ2-1; the D gene is possibly TRBD2 (5 bases). The CDR3 loop spans 12 amino acids. The V end lost 5 bases, the J end lost 8 bases, and 10 bases lay between the germline ends. In germline, CDR1 is MDHEN, CDR2 SYDVKM. CDR3 amino acids: CASSAGLYEQFF. Here the CDR3 DNA reads TGTGCCAGCAGTGCAGGACTCTATGAGCAGTTCTTC.

Worth noting for this clone: The identical CDR3 is also encoded by other nucleotide sequences in the sample. The J gene is TRBJ2-7, the V gene TRBV27; D gene ambiguous. The CDR3 contains 14 residues. Germline lookup yields CDR1 MNHEY and CDR2 SMNVEV (reference sequence). Trimming took 6 bases from V and 1 from J, leaving 13 bases between them. CDR3 region: CASSTYSLSYEQYF. The CDR3 DNA reads TGTGCCAGCAGCACCTACAGCCTTTCCTACGAGCAGTACTTC.

The rearrangement links TRBV29-1 to TRBJ2-5, with TRBD1 matching over 8 bases. Per germline, CDR1 SQVTM and CDR2 ANQGSEA. V trimming: 7 bases; J trimming: 4 bases; junction bases outside the gene matches: 17. The length of the CDR3 is 16 residues. CDR3 residues: CSAHWGGQGASETQYF. CDR3 nucleotides: TGCAGCGCCCATTGGGGAGGACAGGGAGCCTCAGAGACCCAGTACTTC.

The chain carries TRBV7-9 and TRBJ2-7; no firm D call. CDR3 length: 14 amino acids. Germline V gene sequence: CDR1 SEHNR, CDR2 FQNEAQ (reference sequence). Trimming shortened V by 2 bases and J by 4 bases, and 12 bases separated the two germline ends. The CDR3, as DNA: TGTGCCAGCAGCTTACAGCCCCAGGTTTACGAGCAGTACTTC. It encodes CASSLQPQVYEQYF.

CDR3 nucleotide sequence: TGTGCCAGCAGCTTAGCCGGACAGGGTACCAATCAGCCCCAGCATTTT. It encodes CASSLAGQGTNQPQHF. The gene calls are TRBV5-4 and TRBJ1-5; TRBD1 matches 8 bases. J gave up 3 bases and V 2 bases, and 7 bases lay outside the gene matches. Germline CDR1 reads SGHNT; CDR2 reads YYREEE (reference sequence). The CDR3 runs to 16 residues.

The rearrangement uses TRBV5-4 and TRBJ2-5, with D possibly TRBD2 on 5 matching bases. V lost 0 bases, J lost 3 bases, and 6 bases lay in between. Germline CDR1 reads SGHNT; CDR2 reads YYREEE (reference sequence). This CDR3 has 13 residues. CDR3: CASSLGAEETQYF. The CDR3 DNA sequence: TGTGCCAGCAGCTTGGGAGCGGAAGAGACCCAGTACTTC.

The genes are TRBV18 and TRBJ2-7; no firm D call. V was trimmed by 0 bases and J by 0 bases, leaving 12 bases between them. The CDR3 extends over 16 amino acids. CDR1 is KGHSH, CDR2 LQKENI, per germline. CDR3 nucleotide sequence: TGTGCCAGCTCACCACCGTGGAGTACCTTCTCCTACGAGCAGTACTTC. It codes for CASSPPWSTFSYEQYF.

J is TRBJ2-1 and V is TRBV28; 7 bases are shared with TRBD2. The J segment lost 0 bases and the V segment lost 8 bases, leaving 19 bases of the junction unmatched. CDR1 and CDR2 from the germline V gene are MDHEN and SYDVKM. The CDR3 covers 19 residues. CDR3 region: CASRGPGTTERSSYNEQFF. The CDR3, as DNA: TGTGCCAGCCGAGGCCCCGGGACTACAGAGAGGAGCTCCTACAATGAGCAGTTCTTC.

The CDR3 here is CASSLDSNSNQPQHF. In nucleotides, the CDR3 is TGTGCCAGCAGCCTCGACAGCAATAGCAATCAGCCCCAGCATTTT. V and J are TRBV9 and TRBJ1-5; D possibly corresponds to TRBD1 (5 bases). Trimming removed 4 bases at V and 0 bases at J, with 11 bases between. The CDR3 totals 15 residues. Looked up from germline, CDR1 is SGDLS and CDR2 is YYNGEE.

The chain carries TRBV5-4 and TRBJ2-1, with D perhaps matching TRBD2 (6 bases). There are 15 residues in the CDR3. In germline, CDR1 is SGHNT, CDR2 YYREEE (reference sequence). V was shortened by 4 bases and J by 6 bases, with 17 bases between the two germline ends. The CDR3 nucleotides are TGTGCCAGCAGCCCCGCTGGTCTAGCGATCAATGAGCAGTTCTTC. It is translated as CASSPAGLAINEQFF.

This clone occurred a few times. The CDR3 DNA follows: TGTGCCAGCAGTGCCGGGTTCACTGAAGCTTTCTTT. This sequence encodes CASSAGFTEAFF. This chain links TRBV25-1 with TRBJ1-1; the D is unclear. The germline gives CDR1 MGHDK, CDR2 SYGVNS. There are 12 residues in the CDR3. The V end lost 4 bases, the J end lost 4 bases, and 7 bases lay between the germline ends.

V usage is TRBV7-3 and J usage is TRBJ1-1; D not resolved. Trimming took 1 base from V and 2 from J, leaving 8 bases between them. This CDR3 region has 14 residues. Germline V gene lookup returns CDR1 SGHTA and CDR2 FQGTGA. This CDR3 is CASSLNGGNTEAFF. DNA for the CDR3: TGTGCCAGCAGCTTAAACGGCGGAAACACTGAAGCTTTCTTT.

The chain uses TRBV29-1 and TRBJ1-1; 7 positions match TRBD1. This CDR3 spans 15 amino acids. The junction had 11 bases not matched to a gene; V was cut back by 7 bases and J by 0 bases. Germline V gene data show CDR1 as SQVTM and CDR2 as ANQGSEA. CDR3 nucleotide sequence: TGCAGCGCATGGACAGGAAGGGCCATGAACACTGAAGCTTTCTTT. Translation gives CSAWTGRAMNTEAFF. Complete variable domain (other parts from reference TRBV29-1 and TRBJ1-1): SAVISQKPSRDICQRGTSLTIQCQVDSQVTMMFWYRQQPGQSLTLIATANQGSEATYESGFVIDKFPISRPNLTFSTLTVSNMSPEDSSIYLCSAWTGRAMNTEAFFGQGTRLTVV.

The V and J genes are TRBV5-1 and TRBJ1-2; 7 positions match TRBD1. Germline V gene lookup returns CDR1 SGHRS and CDR2 YFSETQ. The V and J ends lost 2 bases and 8 bases, in that order; junction bases with no gene match: 12. CDR3 length: 15 amino acids. The CDR3: CASSFLPTGKDGYTF. The CDR3 DNA sequence: TGCGCCAGCAGCTTCCTACCGACAGGGAAGGACGGCTACACCTTC.

The CDR3 protein is CASSQRAGFTGELFF. Here the CDR3 DNA reads TGCGCCAGCAGCCAAAGAGCGGGCTTCACCGGGGAGCTGTTTTTT. V and J are TRBV4-1 and TRBJ2-2; D may be TRBD2 (6 bases). Germline lookup yields CDR1 MGHRA and CDR2 YSYEKL. V lost 2 bases to trimming and J lost 4 bases, with 11 bases between them. This CDR3 region has 15 residues.

This clone occurred once. The chain is built from TRBV5-1 and TRBJ2-1, with no clear D. Germline assignment: CDR1 SGHRS and CDR2 YFSETQ. The ends were cut back, 0 bases at V and 8 bases at J, with 6 bases in the middle. The CDR3 totals 12 residues. CDR3 sequence: CASSLDDYEQFF. The CDR3 DNA reads TGCGCCAGCAGCTTGGACGACTATGAGCAGTTCTTC.

This clone was recorded once. The V and J genes are TRBV29-1 and TRBJ1-3, with D unclear. Trimming shortened V by 1 base and J by 1 base, and 5 bases separated the two germline ends. The CDR3 has 13 amino acids. Germline V gene data show CDR1 as SQVTM and CDR2 as ANQGSEA. CDR3 loop: CSVEASSGNTIYF. The CDR3 region has the DNA TGCAGCGTTGAAGCCTCTTCTGGAAACACCATATATTTT.

This sequence joins TRBV2 and TRBJ2-7; TRBD2 matches 15 bases. The trim removed 0 bases at V and 5 bases at J, leaving 5 bases unmatched. The CDR3 loop spans 17 amino acids. In germline, CDR1 is SNHLY, CDR2 FYNNEI. CDR3 region: CASSEASRTSGGDEQYF. As DNA, the CDR3 is TGTGCCAGCAGTGAAGCGTCCCGGACTAGCGGGGGGGACGAGCAGTACTTC.